This paragraph covers one T cell receptor beta chain sequence. The antigen is not known. Every bit of the isolated RNA underwent reverse transcription, so sequencing read expressed TCRB transcripts. Using immunoSEQ multiplex PCR, the repertoire was profiled, and TCRdb retains in-frame clones only, with some absent. The sample has 300,000 to 400,000 clones, over 8.5% seen once. The data were taken from a study of beta chain features in type 1 diabetes. V was pared by 6 bases and J by 1 base, with 12 bases between. Germline values: CDR1 KGHSH, CDR2 LQKENI. This CDR3 contains 15 residues. General study points: Among patients with Type 1 diabetes, TCRB CDR3s were moderately but significantly shorter in every one of the four CD4+ subsets.

The TCR sequence derives from a man younger than 40 with type 1 diabetes. The source material was central memory CD4+ T cells from blood. The rearrangement links TRBV18 to TRBJ2-2; D might be TRBD1 (6 bases). CDR3 bases: TGTGCCAGCTCCCTGCTAGGGGGGAACACCGGGGAGCTGTTTTTT. It codes for CASSLLGGNTGELFF.